The next 2 T cell receptor beta chains were all read from a single sample in a study of neurological immune-mediated disorders. Via MiXCR, TCRdb re-called the 5' RACE reads, giving one row per CDR3 protein. The sample has roughly 39,000 distinct CDR3 sequences, approximately 5% seen once; the top ten hold 8.5% to 10%. The sequenced sample was CD4+ T cells from blood. The receptor source for this set is a man between 18 and 35 years old in good health.

A single count supports this clonotype. This may arise from a read error, as a much more abundant clone is one base away. The chain employs TRBV11-2 and TRBJ1-4; D not certain. The germline V gene encodes CDR1 SGHAT and CDR2 FQNNGV. CDR3 length: 16 amino acids. The CDR3 region is CAISLDLWTPREKLFF. DNA for the CDR3: TGTGCCATCAGCTTAGATCTGTGGACCCCCCGGGAAAAACTGTTTTTT.

This clonotype was counted at least ten times. This chain joins TRBV5-1 and TRBJ2-7; TRBD2 matches 9 bases. From germline, CDR1 is SGHRS and CDR2 YFSETQ. CDR3 size: 15 residues. Trimming cost V 0 bases and J 5 bases; bases outside gene matches: 6. The CDR3 protein is CASSLAGGGADEQYF. The CDR3 nucleotides are TGCGCCAGCAGCTTGGCCGGCGGGGGGGCCGACGAGCAGTACTTC.